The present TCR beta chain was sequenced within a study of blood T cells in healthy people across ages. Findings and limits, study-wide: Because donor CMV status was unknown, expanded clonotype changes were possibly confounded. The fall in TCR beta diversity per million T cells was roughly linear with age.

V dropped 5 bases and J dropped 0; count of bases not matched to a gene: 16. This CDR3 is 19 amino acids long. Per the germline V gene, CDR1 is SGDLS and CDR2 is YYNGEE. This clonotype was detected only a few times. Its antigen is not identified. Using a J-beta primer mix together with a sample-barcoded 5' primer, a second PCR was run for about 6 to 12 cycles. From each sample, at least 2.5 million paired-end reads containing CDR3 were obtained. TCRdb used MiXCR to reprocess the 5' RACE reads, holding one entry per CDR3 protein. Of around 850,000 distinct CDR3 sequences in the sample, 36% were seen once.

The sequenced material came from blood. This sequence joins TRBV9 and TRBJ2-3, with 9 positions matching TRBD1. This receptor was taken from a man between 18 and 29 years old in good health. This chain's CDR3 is CASRRGQGDEQTSTDTQYF. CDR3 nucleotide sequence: TGTGCCAGCAGACGGGGACAGGGAGATGAACAGACTAGCACAGATACGCAGTATTTT. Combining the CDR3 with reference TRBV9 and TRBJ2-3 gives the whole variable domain DSGVTQTPKHLITATGQRVTLRCSPRSGDLSVYWYQQSLDQGLQFLIQYYNGEERAKGNILERFSAQQFPDLHSELNLSSLELGDSALYFCASRRGQGDEQTSTDTQYFGPGTRLTVL.